This T cell receptor beta chain was identified during a study of blood T cell repertoires in COVID-19. Overall study context: The analysed material was cDNA or gDNA that came from T cells, B-cell-depleted T cells, or PBMCs.

V trimming: 3 bases; J trimming: 6 bases; junction bases outside the gene matches: 8. Germline V gene lookup returns CDR1 MDHEN and CDR2 SYDVKM. This CDR3 is 16 amino acids long. Generated by immunoSEQ multiplex PCR, the TCRdb table keeps only in-frame clones and is missing some. The data contain fewer than 500,000 clones, roughly 90% of them seen just once; the ten biggest clones take up approximately 0.7%. Participants, roughly 18 to 90 years old, spanned 24 US areas. Cohorts were determined from participant-reported clinical history. Sequenced input: PBMCs or T cells enriched from blood (not recorded which). The clonotype comes from a woman younger than 35 who had recovered from COVID-19. This chain connects TRBV28 to TRBJ2-1; 10 bases are shared with TRBD1. CDR3: CASSFERDRGGNEQFF. The CDR3 DNA follows: TGTGCCAGCAGTTTTGAACGGGACAGGGGAGGCAATGAGCAGTTCTTC.